Included here is one T cell receptor (beta chain) sequence, with context. An end of the junction differs from the germline gene, which may be a read error. The authors produced cDNA by 5'RACE using 10-nucleotide random UMIs. TCRdb independently ran MiXCR on the 5' RACE reads; one entry per CDR3 protein. Here the sample spans tens of thousands of distinct CDR3 sequences, less than 2.5% being singletons. This sample stems from a study of neurological immune-mediated disorders. At the level of the study: There were roughly 34 multiple sclerosis patients. Of these, roughly 30 had relapsing-remitting MS and 3 had secondary progressive MS.

CDR3 size: 13 residues. Per germline, CDR1 LGHDT and CDR2 YNNKEL (reference sequence). The V call is TRBV3-1, the J call TRBJ1-6; D uncertain. Material for sequencing was PBMCs. The source of this sequence is a man between 50 and 59 years old with multiple sclerosis. The CDR3 here is CANSQGAPRPLHF. DNA of the CDR3: TGTGCCAACAGCCAAGGTGCGCCCCGGCCCCTACACTTT. Using reference TRBV3-1 and TRBJ1-6 for the parts outside the CDR3, the full variable domain is DTAVSQTPKYLVTQMGNDKSIKCEQNLGHDTMYWYKQDSKKFLKIMFSYNNKELIINETVPNRFSPKSPDKAHLNLHINSLELGDSAVYFCANSQGAPRPLHFGNGTRLTVT.